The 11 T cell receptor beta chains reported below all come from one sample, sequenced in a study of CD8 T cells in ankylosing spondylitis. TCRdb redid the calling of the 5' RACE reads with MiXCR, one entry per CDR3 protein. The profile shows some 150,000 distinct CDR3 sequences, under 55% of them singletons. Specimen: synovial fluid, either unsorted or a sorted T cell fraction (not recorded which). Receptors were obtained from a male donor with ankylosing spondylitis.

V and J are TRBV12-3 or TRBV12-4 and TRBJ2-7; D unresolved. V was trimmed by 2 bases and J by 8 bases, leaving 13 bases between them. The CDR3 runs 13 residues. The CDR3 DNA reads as TGTGCCAGCAGTTTATCACTTCCCCCCAAGCAGTACTTC. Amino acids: CASSLSLPPKQYF.

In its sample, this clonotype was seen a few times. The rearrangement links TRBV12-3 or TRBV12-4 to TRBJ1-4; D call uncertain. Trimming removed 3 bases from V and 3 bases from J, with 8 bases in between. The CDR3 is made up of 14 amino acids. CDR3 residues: CASSFWRPNEKLFF. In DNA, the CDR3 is TGTGCCAGCAGTTTCTGGAGGCCTAATGAAAAACTGTTTTTT.

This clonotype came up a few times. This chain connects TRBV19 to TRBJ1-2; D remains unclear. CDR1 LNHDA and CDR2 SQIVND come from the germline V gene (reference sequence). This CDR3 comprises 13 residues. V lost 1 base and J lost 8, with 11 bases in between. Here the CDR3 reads CASSIVAADGYTF. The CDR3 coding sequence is TGTGCCAGTAGTATAGTGGCTGCGGACGGCTACACCTTC.

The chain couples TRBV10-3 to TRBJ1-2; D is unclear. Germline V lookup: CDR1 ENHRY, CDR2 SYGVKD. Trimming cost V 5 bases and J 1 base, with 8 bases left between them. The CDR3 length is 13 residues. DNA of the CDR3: TGTGCCATCAGTTCAGTCCTTAACTATGGCTACACCTTC. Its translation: CAISSVLNYGYTF.

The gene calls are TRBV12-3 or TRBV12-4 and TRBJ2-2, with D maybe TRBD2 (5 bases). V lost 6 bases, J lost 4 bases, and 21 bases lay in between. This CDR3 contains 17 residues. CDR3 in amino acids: CASSQAFTGILTGELFF. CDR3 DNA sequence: TGTGCCAGCAGCCAGGCATTTACCGGGATCCTCACCGGGGAGCTGTTTTTT.

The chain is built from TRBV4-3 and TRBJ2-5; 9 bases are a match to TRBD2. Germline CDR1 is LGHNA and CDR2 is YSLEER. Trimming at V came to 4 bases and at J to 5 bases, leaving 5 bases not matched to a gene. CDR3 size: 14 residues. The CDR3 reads CASSLLAGDETQYF. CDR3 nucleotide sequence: TGCGCCAGCAGCCTCTTAGCGGGAGACGAGACCCAGTACTTC.

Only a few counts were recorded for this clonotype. CDR3 protein: CASSYLGLEGRYNEQFF. The CDR3 DNA sequence: TGTGCCAGCAGTTACCTGGGGTTGGAGGGTCGCTACAATGAGCAGTTCTTC. This chain joins TRBV6-2 or TRBV6-3 and TRBJ2-1, with a tentative D call TRBD2 (6 bases). V was clipped by 2 bases and J by 3 bases, with 17 bases between them. Germline-derived CDR1 and CDR2 are MNHEY and SVGEGT. The CDR3 is 17 amino acids.

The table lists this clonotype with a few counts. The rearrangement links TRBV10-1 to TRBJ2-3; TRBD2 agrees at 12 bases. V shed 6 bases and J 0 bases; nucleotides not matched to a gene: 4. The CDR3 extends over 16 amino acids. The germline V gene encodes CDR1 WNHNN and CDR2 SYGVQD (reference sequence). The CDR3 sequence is CASSGLAGLSTDTQYF. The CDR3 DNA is TGCGCCAGCAGCGGACTAGCGGGGCTCAGCACAGATACGCAGTATTTT.

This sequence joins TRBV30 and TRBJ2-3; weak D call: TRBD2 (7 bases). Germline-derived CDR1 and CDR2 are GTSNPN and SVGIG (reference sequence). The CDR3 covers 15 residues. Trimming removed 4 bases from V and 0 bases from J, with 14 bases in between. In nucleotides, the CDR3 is TGTGCCTGGACGGGGGCGGGAGTTAGCACAGATACGCAGTATTTT. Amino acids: CAWTGAGVSTDTQYF.

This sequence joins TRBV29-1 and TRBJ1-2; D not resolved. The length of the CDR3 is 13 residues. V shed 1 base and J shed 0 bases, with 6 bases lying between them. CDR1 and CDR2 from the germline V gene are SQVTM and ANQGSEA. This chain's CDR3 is CSVEGGANYGYTF. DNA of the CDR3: TGCAGCGTTGAAGGTGGAGCTAACTATGGCTACACCTTC.

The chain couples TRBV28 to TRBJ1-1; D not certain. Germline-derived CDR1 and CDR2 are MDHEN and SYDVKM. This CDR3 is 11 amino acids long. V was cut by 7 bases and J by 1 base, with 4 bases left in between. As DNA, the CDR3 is TGTGCCAGCATGAGGAACACTGAAGCTTTCTTT. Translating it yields CASMRNTEAFF. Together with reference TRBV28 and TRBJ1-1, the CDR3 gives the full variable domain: DVKVTQSSRYLVKRTGEKVFLECVQDMDHENMFWYRQDPGLGLRLIYFSYDVKMKEKGDIPEGYSVSREKKERFSLILESASTNQTSMYLCASMRNTEAFFGQGTRLTVV.